This TCR beta chain is drawn from a study of shared clonotypes between healthy human individuals. V gave up 6 bases and J gave up 4 bases, with 12 bases separating them. Germline V lookup: CDR1 ENHRY, CDR2 SYGVKD. This CDR3 contains 14 residues. Generated by immunoSEQ multiplex PCR, the TCRdb table keeps only in-frame clones and is missing some. This table holds approximately 480,000 clones, roughly 79% found once. The chain is built from TRBV10-3 and TRBJ2-2; weak D call: TRBD1 (6 bases). This TCR was sampled from a woman in her thirties or forties in good health. Some clones in this sample may be carry-over from other donors' samples. The source material was PBMCs. The CDR3 DNA reads TGTGCCATCAGAGGGGGTGGGAGCACCGGGGAGCTGTTTTTT. As protein: CAIRGGGSTGELFF.